This TCR beta chain stems from a study of T cell responses to AZD1222 COVID-19 vaccine (dated by TCRdb to the early 2020s). Regarding the study in general: AZD1222 recipients with second doses at about 4 weeks or about 12 weeks were pooled, because spike-specific TCR depth and breadth did not differ between schedules. A total of approximately 250 trial participants underwent TCR sequencing, of whom under 220 had received two doses of AZD1222 and some 25 had received two doses of the MenACWY control vaccine. Enrollment into the trials was organized by age into subgroups of 18-55, 56-69 and 70-plus years, and those subgroups contained approximately 160, 26 and 62 TCR-sequenced participants, respectively.

About this clone: What this receptor recognizes is not known. Nothing much larger sits one base from this clone, and base qualities are not available.

This specimen's time point label, interpreted: baseline before first vaccination. Vaccinee samples were obtained from the UK trials COV001 and COV002, which included a single-blind randomized controlled phase 2/3 trial of AZD1222 (ChAdOx1 nCoV-19) in healthy adults. Trial participant PBMC samples were collected at day 0 and day 28 after the second dose for TCRbeta chain sequencing. V and J are trimmed by 5 bases and 4 bases, and the gene matches miss 16 bases of the junction. The CDR3 holds 18 amino acids from the cysteine to the phenylalanine. Of the read, only the CDR3 DNA is kept; its 54 bases are in frame from base 1. Sequences SSHAT (CDR1) and FNYEAQ (CDR2) are obtained from the germline V gene (reference sequence). The CDR3 regions of human TCRbeta chains were analyzed by immunosequencing. The source study handled its data this way. Repertoire TCRs were matched against a reference library of SARS-CoV-2-specific TCRs generated with the MIRA antigen-specificity platform. Breadth was defined as the fraction of unique TCRs that were SARS-CoV-2-associated. Depth was defined as the fraction of total T cells that were SARS-CoV-2-associated. Using the MIRA data, every spike-specific TCR was mapped to the spike region that the TCR reacted to and assigned to either a CD4 or a CD8 class. Log10-transformed breadth and depth values were compared by one-way ANOVA with Sidak's multiple comparisons tests. TCRdb holds this immuneACCESS table with in-frame rearrangements only. Some clones are missing; in checked studies, unresolved V genes explain under half, and the rest has no known cause. The V and J calls and the clone size are those of that table, but D and trimming were determined from the DNA. The sample has 100,000 to 150,000 clones on record, roughly 91% of them singletons. Over 2.5% of the sample lies in the top ten.

Study-wide conclusions, independent of this receptor: Conclusions about previously exposed vaccinees are limited because only a handful of AZD1222 recipients were SARS-CoV-2 seropositive at baseline. The 56-69-year group was small, and its depth increase did not reach significance, likely because of low power. Because no day 14 peak-response samples were available, repertoires were characterized only after the peak T cell response. Epitopes outside the regions mutated in the B.1.351 and B.1.1.7 variants were reportedly recognized by nearly half of the unique spike-specific TCRs. After two AZD1222 doses, both the breadth and the depth of spike-specific TCRs were significantly higher than at day 0 and than in MenACWY recipients. Vaccine-associated CD4 TCRs spanned the whole spike protein, with dominant responses in regions 160-218 and 743-854. Participants were mostly white British, with more females than males. The authors suggested clonal diversity may have been underestimated.

The sequence was collected from an adult in good health. The sequence joins TRBV7-7 to TRBJ2-2, with 7 middle bases fitting TRBD2. The sequences come from peripheral blood, collected on day 0 of AZD1222 vaccination. The bases are TGTGCCAGCAGCGTACTTCCGTTGGCGGGAGCCCCCACCGGGGAGCTGTTTTTT. It translates as CASSVLPLAGAPTGELFF.